Following are 14 T cell receptor beta chains from one sample sequenced in a study of T cell changes during pregnancy in multiple sclerosis. TCRdb keeps only in-frame clones here, not all; method: immunoSEQ multiplex PCR. The sample includes about 80,000 clones, roughly 94% of them seen just once. The sequences come from peripheral blood, collected before pregnancy. Receptors originate from a female donor with multiple sclerosis, enrolled in a pregnancy study.

V usage is TRBV6-5 and J usage is TRBJ1-1, with TRBD1 matching over 8 bases. The germline V gene has CDR1 MNHEY and CDR2 SVGAGI. Trimming took 5 bases from V and 1 from J; bases not matched to a gene: 6. The CDR3 is made up of 15 amino acids. CDR3 residues: CASSPGTGGNTEAFF. Here the CDR3 DNA reads TGTGCCAGCAGTCCGGGGACAGGTGGGAACACTGAAGCTTTCTTT.

The chain employs TRBV9 and TRBJ2-1; TRBD2 matches at 15 bases. The CDR3 covers 16 residues. V shed 3 bases, J shed 5 bases, and the junction held 3 bases outside the gene matches. Germline assignment: CDR1 SGDLS and CDR2 YYNGEE. CDR3 amino acids: CASSAGLAGGDNEQFF. In nucleotides, the CDR3 is TGTGCCAGCAGCGCGGGACTAGCGGGGGGAGACAATGAGCAGTTCTTC.

This sequence joins TRBV4-1 and TRBJ1-1, with D perhaps TRBD1 (5 bases). The CDR3 consists of 15 residues. Trimming pared 2 bases from V and 2 bases from J, leaving 12 bases between. Germline CDR1 is MGHRA and CDR2 is YSYEKL. The CDR3 loop is CASSQPRRGNTEAFF. CDR3 nucleotides: TGCGCCAGCAGCCAACCAAGGAGGGGTAACACTGAAGCTTTCTTT.

The V and J genes are TRBV6-1 and TRBJ1-2; weak D call: TRBD1 (6 bases). Germline V lookup: CDR1 MNHNS, CDR2 SASEGT. Trimming left V 1 base short and J 3 bases short, with 24 bases between. This CDR3 has 19 residues. The CDR3 region has the DNA TGTGCCAGCAGTGAAGTGTCGCCTTTAACAGGGAGCCCTTACTATGGCTACACCTTC. As protein: CASSEVSPLTGSPYYGYTF.

The chain combines TRBV7-8 with TRBJ1-2; D not resolved. CDR3 size: 13 residues. In germline, CDR1 is SGHVS, CDR2 FQNEAQ. The V and J ends lost 1 base and 4 bases respectively, with 7 bases between them. CDR3 loop: CASSLGQSYGYTF. The DNA for the CDR3 is TGTGCCAGCAGCTTAGGTCAGTCCTATGGCTACACCTTC.

Only one count was recorded for this clone. J is TRBJ1-1 and V is TRBV6-5; D unclear. The CDR3 totals 13 residues. V lost 4 bases to trimming and J lost 2 bases, with 8 bases between them. Germline lookup yields CDR1 MNHEY and CDR2 SVGAGI. In DNA form, the CDR3 reads TGTGCCAGCAGTTTATCAGTAAACACTGAAGCTTTCTTT. Its protein is CASSLSVNTEAFF.

This chain uses TRBV7-9 with TRBJ1-5, with D perhaps TRBD1 (5 bases). The V end was cut by 8 bases, the J end by 1 base, with 6 bases between. The CDR3 is made up of 12 amino acids. Germline V gene data show CDR1 as SEHNR and CDR2 as FQNEAQ (reference sequence). The CDR3 bases are TGTGCCAGCGGACACAGCAATCAGCCCCAGCATTTT. Translated, it gives CASGHSNQPQHF.

V usage is TRBV30 and J usage is TRBJ2-2, with unresolved D. The length of the CDR3 is 14 residues. The germline V gene encodes CDR1 GTSNPN and CDR2 SVGIG (reference sequence). With 4 bases removed from V and 0 bases from J, the gap between germline ends came to 9 bases. In nucleotides, the CDR3 is TGTGCCTGGACATCGGCGGCGAACACCGGGGAGCTGTTTTTT. Translated: CAWTSAANTGELFF.

The sample holds a few counts of this clone. This chain connects TRBV6-5 to TRBJ2-7, with a tentative D call TRBD1 (6 bases). CDR3 length equals 13 residues. CDR1 is MNHEY and CDR2 is SVGAGI in the germline V gene. Between the trimmed V and J ends, which lost 7 bases and 2 bases, there was a span of 12 bases. The CDR3 is CASKTGATYEQYF. CDR3 coding DNA: TGTGCCAGCAAGACAGGCGCAACCTACGAGCAGTACTTC.

The V and J genes are TRBV11-2 and TRBJ2-1, with TRBD2 identical over 10 bases. Germline V gives CDR1 SGHAT, CDR2 FQNNGV. This CDR3 comprises 15 residues. Germline trimming cut 4 bases from V and 4 bases from J; bases unmatched to any gene: 4. This chain's CDR3 is CASSSVAGGYNEQFF. The CDR3 DNA follows: TGTGCCAGCAGCTCCGTAGCGGGGGGTTACAATGAGCAGTTCTTC.

The gene calls are TRBV29-1 and TRBJ1-1; D is undetermined. The CDR3 contains 12 residues. Germline-derived CDR1 and CDR2 are SQVTM and ANQGSEA. Trimming removed 7 bases at V and 7 bases at J, with 16 bases between. CDR3 nucleotide sequence: TGCAGCGCCGTTCCGCCGGGGAATGAAGCTTTCTTT. Translation: CSAVPPGNEAFF.

The chain joins TRBV27 to TRBJ2-5; 7 positions match TRBD2. This CDR3 has 13 residues. Trimming cost V 4 bases and J 2 bases; bases outside gene matches: 1. Germline-derived CDR1 and CDR2 are MNHEY and SMNVEV (reference sequence). The CDR3 DNA sequence: TGTGCCAGCAGTTGGGGACTACAAGAGACCCAGTACTTC. This codes for CASSWGLQETQYF.

The chain has TRBV5-1 and TRBJ1-1; TRBD1 aligns across 9 bases. The CDR3 sequence is 15 residues long. Germline V CDR1 and CDR2: SGHRS, YFSETQ. V shed 4 bases, J shed 3 bases, and the junction held 7 bases outside the gene matches. The CDR3 sequence: CASSPLTGGYTEAFF. CDR3 DNA sequence: TGCGCCAGCAGCCCACTCACAGGGGGCTACACTGAAGCTTTCTTT.

The chain employs TRBV19 and TRBJ2-2; 9 bases match TRBD1. The CDR3 runs to 17 residues. In germline, CDR1 is LNHDA, CDR2 SQIVND (reference sequence). V gave up 0 bases and J gave up 4 bases; unmatched junction bases: 6. The DNA of the CDR3 is TGTGCCAGTAGTATAGATGGACAGGGGATCAGCACCGGGGAGCTGTTTTTT. It encodes CASSIDGQGISTGELFF.